This T cell receptor (beta chain) was profiled in a study of beta chain features in type 1 diabetes. Study-wide results and caveats: When Type 1 diabetes patients were examined, their TCRB CDR3s proved moderately but significantly shorter in all four CD4+ subsets.

The trim removed 4 bases at V and 0 bases at J, leaving 9 bases unmatched. The CDR3 runs to 17 residues. Germline V gene data show CDR1 as LNHDA and CDR2 as SQIVND (reference sequence). Note on this clone: The antigen is undetermined.

The authors reverse transcribed all of the isolated RNA, so sequencing captured expressed TCRB transcripts. Sequencing was performed with immunoSEQ multiplex PCR; in TCRdb, only in-frame clones are kept and a portion is missing. The data contain over 120,000 clones, 8% to 13% of them singletons. The sample taken for sequencing was naive CD4+ T cells from blood. The V and J genes are TRBV19 and TRBJ2-3, with TRBD1 matching 8 bases. The clonotype comes from a man aged 18 to 30 in good health. CDR3 coding DNA: TGTGCCAGTAGTAGGACAGGGATAGGTCATAGCACAGATACGCAGTATTTT. It is translated as CASSRTGIGHSTDTQYF.